The 21 T cell receptor beta chains in this list originate from one sample, sequenced in a study of T cell changes during pregnancy in multiple sclerosis. TCRdb's copy holds only in-frame clones and misses some; the assay was immunoSEQ multiplex PCR. The sample contains 39,000 or so clones, around 92% of which appear only once. The sample here was CD8+ T cells from peripheral blood mononuclear cells, taken before pregnancy. The receptor source for this set is a female donor with multiple sclerosis, enrolled in a pregnancy study.

The chain carries TRBV6-5 and TRBJ1-1, with TRBD1 identical over 8 bases. Germline CDR1 reads MNHEY; CDR2 reads SVGAGI. J was trimmed by 1 base and V by 5 bases; bases with no gene match: 6. This CDR3 comprises 15 residues. The CDR3 region has the DNA TGTGCCAGCAGTCTGACACAGGGGGGGAACACTGAAGCTTTCTTT. It encodes CASSLTQGGNTEAFF.

This chain joins TRBV6-6 and TRBJ2-7; D ambiguous. From germline, CDR1 is MNHNY and CDR2 SVGAGI (reference sequence). Trimming took off 6 bases at V and 1 base at J, with 19 bases between the two ends. The CDR3 spans 16 residues. In DNA form, the CDR3 reads TGTGCCAGCAGGGGTGGAGAAGTCCCGAGTTCCTACGAGCAGTACTTC. It is translated as CASRGGEVPSSYEQYF.

The chain couples TRBV1 to TRBJ2-2; the D call TRBD1 from the table was never checked on the DNA. TRBV1 is labeled a pseudogene. This CDR3 has 17 amino acids. DNA for the CDR3: TGCACCAGCAGCCAAGAACGGGACAGGGGGAACACCGGGGAGCTGTTTTTT. This gives the protein CTSSQERDRGNTGELFF.

This chain joins TRBV6-5 and TRBJ1-4, with TRBD1 matching over 8 bases. Germline lookup yields CDR1 MNHEY and CDR2 SVGAGI. The CDR3 contains 16 residues. V dropped 2 bases and J dropped 7; count of bases not matched to a gene: 9. The CDR3 nucleotides read TGTGCCAGCAGTTACGGGCTAGGACAGGGAGGTGAAAAACTGTTTTTT. Its protein is CASSYGLGQGGEKLFF.

The CDR3 region is CASSLGQGPFLELFF. CDR3 DNA: TGCGCCAGCAGCTTGGGCCAGGGTCCTTTTTTAGAACTGTTTTTT. J is TRBJ1-4 and V is TRBV5-1; a weak D match, TRBD1 (5 bases). Trimming took off 0 bases at V and 12 bases at J, with 18 bases between the two ends. Looked up from germline, CDR1 is SGHRS and CDR2 is YFSETQ. CDR3 length: 15 residues.

This chain joins TRBV9 and TRBJ2-6; the D gene is possibly TRBD1 (6 bases). Trimming removed 4 bases at V and 4 bases at J, with 9 bases between. The CDR3 is 14 residues long. CDR1 is SGDLS, CDR2 YYNGEE, per germline. The CDR3 loop reads CASSLGAGANVLTF. The CDR3 DNA is TGTGCCAGCAGCTTGGGGGCCGGGGCCAACGTCCTGACTTTC.

The chain links TRBV7-6 to TRBJ2-2; 7 positions match TRBD2. The V gene end was trimmed by 5 bases and the J gene end by 3 bases; junction bases not matched to a gene: 6. Per germline, CDR1 SGHVS and CDR2 FNYEAQ. The CDR3 is 15 residues long. For the CDR3, the DNA is TGTGCCAGCAGCCCGGGACTATCGGACACCGGGGAGCTGTTTTTT. Translated: CASSPGLSDTGELFF.

The chain recombines TRBV19 with TRBJ2-1; D is possibly TRBD1 (5 bases). CDR3 length: 16 amino acids. Germline lookup yields CDR1 LNHDA and CDR2 SQIVND (reference sequence). The ends were cut back, 3 bases at V and 0 bases at J, with 12 bases in the middle. The CDR3 region is CASSIGWGRSYNEQFF. CDR3 nucleotide sequence: TGTGCCAGTAGTATCGGTTGGGGCCGCTCCTACAATGAGCAGTTCTTC.

The chain employs TRBV7-9 and TRBJ2-7; 9 bases fit TRBD1. This CDR3 comprises 15 residues. Trimming removed 5 bases from V and 3 bases from J; junction bases left unmatched: 8. Germline CDR1 SEHNR, CDR2 FQNEAQ (reference sequence). The CDR3 DNA follows: TGTGCCAGCAGCACTGTCCGGGACAGGGTCTACGAGCAGTACTTC. It specifies CASSTVRDRVYEQYF.

J is TRBJ2-1 and V is TRBV7-2; 13 positions agree with TRBD2. The germline V gene encodes CDR1 SGHTA and CDR2 FQGNSA. Unmatched junction bases numbered 10, after V lost 6 bases and J lost 5 bases. This CDR3 has 17 residues. CDR3 DNA: TGTGCCAGCAGTCTGACTAGCGGGGGGCCATATCACAATGAGCAGTTCTTC. Protein sequence: CASSLTSGGPYHNEQFF.

This chain joins TRBV6-1 and TRBJ2-7; the match to TRBD1 covers 12 bases. V trimming: 1 base; J trimming: 4 bases; junction bases outside the gene matches: 2. Germline V gene lookup returns CDR1 MNHNS and CDR2 SASEGT. The CDR3 length is 15 residues. The CDR3 sequence is CASSEEGQGAYEQYF. The CDR3, as DNA: TGTGCCAGCAGTGAAGAGGGACAGGGGGCTTACGAGCAGTACTTC.

This chain connects TRBV4-1 to TRBJ1-2, with D perhaps TRBD1 (6 bases). The germline gives CDR1 MGHRA, CDR2 YSYEKL. The CDR3 runs to 16 residues. V was cut by 3 bases and J by 0 bases, with 14 bases left in between. CDR3 nucleotides: TGCGCCAGCAGCCACCCACCGGACAGACCTAACTATGGCTACACCTTC. It is translated as CASSHPPDRPNYGYTF.

V is TRBV9 and J is TRBJ2-5; 8 bases fit TRBD2. This CDR3 is built from 14 residues. V shed 3 bases, J shed 5 bases, and the junction held 6 bases outside the gene matches. Germline CDR1 is SGDLS and CDR2 is YYNGEE. In DNA, the CDR3 is TGTGCCAGCAGCGGGACTAGCTCTGGTGAGACCCAGTACTTC. Protein sequence: CASSGTSSGETQYF.

This clone was detected a few times. The V and J genes are TRBV2 and TRBJ1-1; 7 bases are shared with TRBD1. The CDR3 extends over 12 amino acids. Germline V gene data show CDR1 as SNHLY and CDR2 as FYNNEI. With V trimmed by 10 bases and J by 4 bases, 6 bases remained unmatched. The CDR3 DNA sequence: TGTGCCACCAGGACAGGTCCCACTGAAGCTTTCTTT. Amino acids: CATRTGPTEAFF.

This rearrangement joins TRBV29-1 to TRBJ1-4; 8 positions agree with TRBD1. CDR1 SQVTM and CDR2 ANQGSEA come from the germline V gene. This CDR3 spans 13 amino acids. Germline trimming cut 6 bases from V and 8 bases from J; bases unmatched to any gene: 8. This CDR3 reads CSVPDRGNEKLFF. In DNA, the CDR3 is TGCAGCGTCCCAGACAGGGGTAACGAAAAACTGTTTTTT. The full variable domain, in which reference TRBV29-1 and TRBJ1-4 provide the parts outside the CDR3, is SAVISQKPSRDICQRGTSLTIQCQVDSQVTMMFWYRQQPGQSLTLIATANQGSEATYESGFVIDKFPISRPNLTFSTLTVSNMSPEDSSIYLCSVPDRGNEKLFFGSGTQLSVL.

This clone was observed a few times. The V call is TRBV10-2, the J call TRBJ2-5; 9 positions match TRBD2. The J segment lost 4 bases and the V segment lost 3 bases, leaving 3 bases of the junction unmatched. The CDR3 is 14 residues long. CDR1 and CDR2 (germline): WSHSY, SAAADI. The CDR3 region is CASSDAGGLETQYF. DNA of the CDR3: TGCGCCAGCAGTGATGCGGGAGGGTTAGAGACCCAGTACTTC.

This clone was counted a single time. V usage is TRBV19 and J usage is TRBJ1-1, with D perhaps matching TRBD1 (5 bases). Germline CDR1 reads LNHDA; CDR2 reads SQIVND (reference sequence). This CDR3 spans 14 amino acids. V lost 4 bases to trimming and J lost 7 bases, with 16 bases between them. CDR3 region: CASSTWTTGGEAFF. The CDR3 region has the DNA TGTGCCAGTAGTACCTGGACAACGGGGGGTGAAGCTTTCTTT. The full variable domain, its missing parts supplied by reference TRBV19 and TRBJ1-1, is DGGITQSPKYLFRKEGQNVTLSCEQNLNHDAMYWYRQDPGQGLRLIYYSQIVNDFQKGDIAEGYSVSREKKESFPLTVTSAQKNPTAFYLCASSTWTTGGEAFFGQGTRLTVV.

The gene calls are TRBV19 and TRBJ1-2; tentatively, D is TRBD1 (5 bases). Germline lookup yields CDR1 LNHDA and CDR2 SQIVND (reference sequence). Trimming shortened V by 5 bases and J by 4 bases, and 23 bases separated the two germline ends. The CDR3 has 17 amino acids. CDR3 sequence reads: CASSHPVGAGWSYGYTF. The CDR3 region has the DNA TGTGCCAGTAGTCACCCCGTAGGGGCAGGGTGGAGCTATGGCTACACCTTC. Full variable domain (remainder filled in from reference TRBV19 and TRBJ1-2): DGGITQSPKYLFRKEGQNVTLSCEQNLNHDAMYWYRQDPGQGLRLIYYSQIVNDFQKGDIAEGYSVSREKKESFPLTVTSAQKNPTAFYLCASSHPVGAGWSYGYTFGSGTRLTVV.

The chain couples TRBV27 to TRBJ2-3, with D unresolved. Trimming pared 4 bases from V and 2 bases from J, leaving 7 bases between. The germline V gene encodes CDR1 MNHEY and CDR2 SMNVEV (reference sequence). There are 13 residues in the CDR3. The CDR3 reads CASSSQSTDTQYF. CDR3 DNA sequence: TGTGCCAGCAGTTCCCAGTCCACAGATACGCAGTATTTT.

The V and J genes are TRBV27 and TRBJ1-2; perhaps TRBD1 as D (6 bases). Trimming removed 7 bases at V and 2 bases at J, with 14 bases between. Per the germline V gene, CDR1 is MNHEY and CDR2 is SMNVEV (reference sequence). The CDR3 spans 14 residues. CDR3 sequence: CASKKPGVNYGYTF. The CDR3 DNA is TGTGCCAGCAAGAAACCAGGGGTGAACTATGGCTACACCTTC.

This chain joins TRBV27 and TRBJ1-1; no clear D gene. V gave up 3 bases and J gave up 0 bases, with 5 bases separating them. Germline CDR1 and CDR2: MNHEY and SMNVEV (reference sequence). This CDR3 is built from 13 residues. The CDR3 spells CASSFFMNTEAFF. CDR3 nucleotides: TGTGCCAGCAGTTTTTTCATGAACACTGAAGCTTTCTTT.